The clone carrying this T cell receptor (beta chain) has at least ten counts. Its specificity is unknown. Trimming took 0 bases from V and 5 from J; bases not matched to a gene: 6. Per the germline V gene, CDR1 is MRHNA and CDR2 is SNTAGT. The CDR3 is made up of 16 amino acids. The TCR library protocol was used to attach unique molecular identifiers. These identifiers were attached to individual cDNA molecules. Via MiXCR, TCRdb re-called the 5' RACE reads, giving one row per CDR3 protein. This table holds 65,000 to 85,000 distinct CDR3 sequences, 9.5% to 15% found once. These data come from a study of early T cells in non-severe SARS-CoV-2 infection. Study-level background: Whole-blood bulk RNA, unsorted, was sequenced, and chains were unpaired. Overall study findings and caveats: Reliance on VDJdb matching favored anti-spike CD8 responses; private and CD4 specificities were missed.

Sample: whole blood. This TCR derives from an adult who was a healthcare worker with PCR-confirmed SARS-CoV-2 infection or an uninfected control (not recorded which). The gene calls are TRBV6-4 and TRBJ2-2, with TRBD2 matching 7 bases. CDR3 protein: CASSDSGLAATGELFF. As DNA, the CDR3 is TGTGCCAGCAGTGACTCAGGCCTAGCGGCTACCGGGGAGCTGTTTTTT.